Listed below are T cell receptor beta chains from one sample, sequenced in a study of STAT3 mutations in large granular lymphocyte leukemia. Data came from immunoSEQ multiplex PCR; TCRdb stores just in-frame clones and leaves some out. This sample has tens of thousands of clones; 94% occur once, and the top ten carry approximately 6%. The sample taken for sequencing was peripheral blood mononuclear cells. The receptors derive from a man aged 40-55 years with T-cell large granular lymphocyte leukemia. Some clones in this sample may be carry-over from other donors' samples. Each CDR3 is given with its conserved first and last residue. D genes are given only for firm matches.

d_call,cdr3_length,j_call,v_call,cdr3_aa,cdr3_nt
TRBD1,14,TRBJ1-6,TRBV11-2,CASSLEQGITPLHF,TGTGCCAGCAGCTTGGAACAGGGGATCACACCCCTCCACTTT
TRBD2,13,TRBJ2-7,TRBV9,CASSVGSGGEQYF,TGTGCCAGCAGCGTAGGATCGGGGGGCGAGCAGTACTTC
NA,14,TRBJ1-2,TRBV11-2,CASSSLNRVHGYTF,TGTGCCAGCAGCTCCCTTAACAGGGTGCATGGCTACACCTTC
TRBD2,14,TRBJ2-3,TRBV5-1,CASRDSGGTDTQYF,TGCGCCAGCAGGGATAGCGGGGGGACAGATACGCAGTATTTT
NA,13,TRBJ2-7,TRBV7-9,CASTEPGGREQYF,TGTGCCAGCACCGAACCCGGGGGGCGCGAGCAGTACTTC
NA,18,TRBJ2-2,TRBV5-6,CASSPLTSQAPNTGELFF,TGTGCCAGCAGCCCCCTTACTTCGCAGGCCCCGAACACCGGGGAGCTGTTTTTT
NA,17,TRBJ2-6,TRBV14,CASSQDLGSSGANVLTF,TGTGCCAGCAGCCAAGATCTAGGGTCGTCTGGGGCCAACGTCCTGACTTTC
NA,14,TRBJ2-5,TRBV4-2,CASSSSGSQETQYF,TGTGCCAGCAGCTCCTCTGGGAGCCAAGAGACCCAGTACTTC
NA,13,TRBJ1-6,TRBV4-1,CASSQTYPSPLHF,TGCGCCAGCAGCCAGACCTACCCATCACCCCTCCACTTT
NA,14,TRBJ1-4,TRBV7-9,CASSLASGNEKLFF,TGTGCCAGCAGCTTAGCGTCAGGAAATGAAAAACTGTTTTTT
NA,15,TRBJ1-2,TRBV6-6,CASSYSDPEGYGYTF,TGTGCCAGCAGTTACTCGGACCCGGAGGGCTATGGCTACACCTTC